The present TCR beta chain was sequenced within a study of T cells after yellow fever vaccination. Study-wide results and limits: Booster samples showed a return of most primary-vaccination clones (under 97% CD4, 85% to 90% CD8). Across the CD4 and CD8 compartments, a small share of clonotypes was present in both. On day 0, almost all vaccine-responding clonotypes were undetectable in sorted memory subsets.

The V and J ends lost 5 bases and 5 bases respectively, with 11 bases between them. In germline, CDR1 is SGHRS, CDR2 YFSETQ. The CDR3 consists of 13 residues. 5'RACE template switching generated TCR cDNA, adding a universal primer site and UMIs. TCRdb processed the 5' RACE reads anew with MiXCR; each CDR3 protein has one entry. The sample has 25,000 to 35,000 distinct CDR3 sequences, 5.5% to 8% seen once. This material consisted of PBMCs, either bulk or a sorted T-cell subset (CD4+, CD8+, memory, or dextramer-sorted; not recorded which), taken on the day of the yellow fever booster vaccination. The receptor's source is a man aged 25 to 40 who received the YFV17D yellow fever vaccine. The V call is TRBV5-1, the J call TRBJ2-1; D is ambiguous. The CDR3 DNA reads as TGCGCCAGCAGGCCACAGACCGACAATGAGCAGTTCTTC. This sequence encodes CASRPQTDNEQFF.